This TCR beta chain derives from a study of blood T cell repertoires in COVID-19. About the study: From T cells, B-cell-depleted T cells, or PBMCs came the material, which was cDNA or gDNA.

The V end lost 4 bases, the J end lost 6 bases, and 16 bases lay between the germline ends. Germline V gives CDR1 MGHRA, CDR2 YSYEKL. The CDR3 is 15 residues long. TCRdb's copy holds only in-frame clones and misses some; the assay was immunoSEQ multiplex PCR. The table records roughly 54,000 clones, about 91% of them present only once. The source of this sequence is an older woman with active or convalescent COVID-19. This rearrangement joins TRBV4-1 to TRBJ1-5, with D uncertain. Material for sequencing was peripheral blood. The CDR3, as DNA: TGCGCCAGCAGCCGCCCGGACCGGGGTCTTCAGCCCCAGCATTTT. This sequence encodes CASSRPDRGLQPQHF.